What follows describes a single T cell receptor (beta chain). The data derive from a study of blood T cell repertoires in COVID-19. Study summary: Whether acute or convalescent, the COVID-19 samples came from the United States, Italy and Spain.

In the original analysis: Estimation of nucleated cell counts was performed using reference gene primer amplification. Generated by immunoSEQ multiplex PCR, the TCRdb table keeps only in-frame clones and is missing some. The V and J calls and clone size come from that table; D and trimming were worked out from the DNA. The table includes about 160,000 clones, around 80% detected once. The length of the CDR3 is 14 residues. Between the trimmed V and J ends, which lost 5 bases and 6 bases, there was a span of 15 bases. In germline, CDR1 is MNHEY, CDR2 SVGAGI. The sequence was obtained from a man aged 60-69 years with acute or convalescent COVID-19. This sequence joins TRBV6-5 and TRBJ2-3; possible D gene TRBD1, 6 bases. Sequenced input: peripheral blood. The CDR3 DNA is TGTGCCAGCAGTACAAAACAGGGTCGCGATACGCAGTATTTT. Translating gives CASSTKQGRDTQYF.